The rows below give T cell receptor beta chains drawn from one sample of a study of OX40 agonist ivuxolimab in advanced cancers. Clones were sequenced by immunoSEQ multiplex PCR, and TCRdb holds only the in-frame ones, with some missing. This table has some 63,000 clones, more than 70% appearing once. The source was CD4+ or CD8+ T cells sorted from blood, collected in a trial of the OX40 agonist ivuxolimab. These receptors all come from an adult with an advanced solid tumor such as melanoma, head and neck, liver or kidney cancer. The CDR3 runs from the conserved cysteine through the conserved F or W. A D gene is named only where the DNA matches it firmly. A clone size is listed for some rows: how often the clone was seen (once, few, many), or a class if it is expanded.

v_call	d_call	clone_size	j_call	cdr3_nt	cdr3_aa
TRBV5-1	TRBD1	-	TRBJ1-2	TGCGCCAGCAGCTTAGGACAGGCGGACTATGGCTACACCTTC	CASSLGQADYGYTF
TRBV7-8	-	-	TRBJ2-7	TGTGCCAGCAGCTTTGGGCAGGGTCGTTTCGGGCAGTACTTC	CASSFGQGRFGQYF
TRBV25-1	TRBD1	few	TRBJ1-2	TGTGCCAGCACCGGGGGACAGGGCTGGCATGGCTACACCTTC	CASTGGQGWHGYTF
TRBV5-4	-	-	TRBJ1-1	TGTGCCAGCAGCTTGGAGGGCTTACAAGGACAGGAAGCTTTCTTT	CASSLEGLQGQEAFF
TRBV13	-	once	TRBJ2-5	TGTGCCAGCAGCTTAGGTGCCAGATCCCAGTACTTC	CASSLGARSQYF
TRBV14	-	-	TRBJ1-3	TGTGCCAGCATGGAAGGGGGAGGAAACACCATATATTTT	CASMEGGGNTIYF
TRBV25-1	TRBD1	-	TRBJ1-1	TGTGCCAGCAGACAGGGGGACACTGAAGCTTTCTTT	CASRQGDTEAFF
TRBV6-1	-	-	TRBJ2-7	TGTGCCAGCTTAGACTTCTCCCGGTCCGAGCAGTACTTC	CASLDFSRSEQYF
TRBV6-5	-	-	TRBJ1-4	TGTGCCAGCAGTCGCGACGGCGCAACTAATGAAAAACTGTTTTTT	CASSRDGATNEKLFF
TRBV7-2	TRBD1	-	TRBJ2-1	TGTGCCAGCAGCCCAAGCGGAACAGGGGTTGAGCAGTTCTTC	CASSPSGTGVEQFF
TRBV19	-	few	TRBJ1-6	TGTGCCAGTAGTGCGGCAGGGGACTCACCCCTCCACTTT	CASSAAGDSPLHF
TRBV10-3	-	-	TRBJ2-7	TGTGCCATCGGTTTTGGGGGTATTGAGCAGTACTTC	CAIGFGGIEQYF
TRBV18	TRBD1	once	TRBJ2-2	TGTGCCAGCTCACCATCGGACAGGGGGCCGAACACCGGGGAGCTGTTTTTT	CASSPSDRGPNTGELFF
TRBV5-1	-	-	TRBJ1-1	TGCGCCAGCAGCTTGCTGGCAGGGGCGGACACTGAAGCTTTCTTT	CASSLLAGADTEAFF
TRBV5-4	TRBD1	-	TRBJ1-2	TGTGCCAGCAGTACGGGACAGACGTTTGGCTACACCTTC	CASSTGQTFGYTF
TRBV15	TRBD1	-	TRBJ2-7	TGTGCCACCAGCAGAGGATTGGGACAGAGCTACGAGCAGTACTTC	CATSRGLGQSYEQYF
TRBV4-1	-	-	TRBJ2-4	TGCGCCAGCAGCCAAGATCGAGGTGGTTTACTAGCCAAAAACATTCAGTACTTC	CASSQDRGGLLAKNIQYF
TRBV5-1	-	-	TRBJ2-1	TGCGCCAGCAGACGGACTGCCTCCAATGAGCAGTTCTTC	CASRRTASNEQFF
TRBV27	-	-	TRBJ1-5	TGTGCCAGCAGTTTAAGGGTAGGTCAGCCCCAGCATTTT	CASSLRVGQPQHF
TRBV27	-	-	TRBJ1-4	TGTGCCAGCAGTTTATCGAGGCAGGGTGTTGAAAAACTGTTTTTT	CASSLSRQGVEKLFF
TRBV5-1	TRBD2	-	TRBJ2-3	TGCGCCAGCAGCCAAACTCCGGGGGGACCCACAGATACGCAGTATTTT	CASSQTPGGPTDTQYF
TRBV18	-	-	TRBJ2-2	TGTGCCAGCTCACCCACACTGAACACCGGGGAGCTGTTTTTT	CASSPTLNTGELFF
TRBV5-4	-	-	TRBJ2-7	TGTGCCAGCGGCTTGGCCGATTTGGGTAGTGGCGAGCAGTACTTC	CASGLADLGSGEQYF
TRBV10-1	-	-	TRBJ2-1	TGCGCCAGCAGTGACCCCTATAGGGGGAAGAGCTCCTACAATGAGCAGTTCTTC	CASSDPYRGKSSYNEQFF
TRBV29-1	TRBD2	-	TRBJ2-1	TGCAGCGTTGGGGGGACTAGCGGGAACTACAATGAGCAGTTCTTC	CSVGGTSGNYNEQFF
TRBV7-3	-	-	TRBJ2-1	TGTGCCAGCAGCCGGTCCGGCAATGAGCAGTTCTTC	CASSRSGNEQFF
TRBV7-9	TRBD1	-	TRBJ2-7	TGTGCCAGCAGCTTGACAGGGACCGTTAGCGAGCAGTACTTC	CASSLTGTVSEQYF
TRBV5-1	TRBD2	once	TRBJ2-3	TGCGCCAGCAGCTTGGTTAGCGGGAGATTGGAAGATACGCAGTATTTT	CASSLVSGRLEDTQYF
TRBV10-3	-	few	TRBJ1-2	TGTGCCATCAGTGATGATCGCGGCAGGGAGATTTATGGCTACACCTTC	CAISDDRGREIYGYTF
TRBV4-3	TRBD2	-	TRBJ2-1	TGCGCCAGCAGCCTTAGCGGGATCTACAATGAGCAGTTCTTC	CASSLSGIYNEQFF
TRBV11-3	TRBD2	-	TRBJ2-3	TGTGCCAGCAGCTCCGGACTAGCGGGGACAGATACGCAGTATTTT	CASSSGLAGTDTQYF
TRBV9	-	once	TRBJ2-2	TGTGCCAGCAGCATAGGACCCACCGGGGAGCTGTTTTTT	CASSIGPTGELFF
TRBV27	-	-	TRBJ2-3	TGTGCCAGCAGTTTAGGGGCAGGAGTAGGAGATACGCAGTATTTT	CASSLGAGVGDTQYF